The clone carrying this TCR beta chain appeared a few times. Its antigen is currently unknown. This CDR3 spans 16 amino acids. V gave up 4 bases and J gave up 3 bases; unmatched junction bases: 9. Germline CDR1 MDHEN, CDR2 SYDVKM. The donors were healthy bone marrow donors. This entry comes from a study of cytomegalovirus exposure and HLA in healthy donors. Study results and caveats: For cytomegalovirus status, the classifier reportedly gave diagnoses with high specificity and sensitivity. Later on, an analysis showed TCR association rates differing by HLA locus, with DRB1 the most and HLA-C the fewest. Altogether, 170 or so TCR beta chains were recorded as cytomegalovirus-associated.

Primers for the PCR totalled 60 Vbeta and 13 Jbeta. Clones were read by immunoSEQ multiplex PCR, and TCRdb kept only the in-frame ones, dropping some. The sample includes 170,000 or so clones, around 80% of them seen just once. The genes are TRBV28 and TRBJ1-5; 7 bases are a match to TRBD1. The material sequenced was PBMCs. This sequence originates from a woman in her forties or fifties in good health and CMV-seropositive. CDR3 DNA: TGTGCCAGCAGTTCGTCCGGACAGGCTCTCAATCAGCCCCAGCATTTT. It yields the protein CASSSSGQALNQPQHF.